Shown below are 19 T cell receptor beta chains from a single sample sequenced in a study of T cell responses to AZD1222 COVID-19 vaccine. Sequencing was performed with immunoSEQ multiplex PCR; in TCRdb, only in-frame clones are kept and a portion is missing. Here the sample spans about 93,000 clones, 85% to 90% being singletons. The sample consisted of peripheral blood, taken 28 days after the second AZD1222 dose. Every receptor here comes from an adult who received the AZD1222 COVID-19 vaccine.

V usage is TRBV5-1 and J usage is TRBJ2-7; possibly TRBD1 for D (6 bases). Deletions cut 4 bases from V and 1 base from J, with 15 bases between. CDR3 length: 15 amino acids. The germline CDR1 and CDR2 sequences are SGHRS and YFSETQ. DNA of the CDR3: TGCGCCAGCAGCATCCGGGACAAACCTTCCTACGAGCAGTACTTC. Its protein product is CASSIRDKPSYEQYF.

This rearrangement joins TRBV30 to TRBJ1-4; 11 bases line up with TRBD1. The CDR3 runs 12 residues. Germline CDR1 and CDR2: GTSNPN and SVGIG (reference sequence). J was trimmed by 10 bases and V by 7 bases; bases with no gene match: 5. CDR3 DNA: TGTGCCTCCAGGACAGGGGGCAGAAAACTGTTTTTT. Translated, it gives CASRTGGRKLFF.

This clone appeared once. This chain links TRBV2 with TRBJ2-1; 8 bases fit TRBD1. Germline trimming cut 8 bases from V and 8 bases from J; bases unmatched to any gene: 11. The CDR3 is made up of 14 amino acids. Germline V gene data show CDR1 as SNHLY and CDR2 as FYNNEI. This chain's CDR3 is CASAGMTGVDEQFF. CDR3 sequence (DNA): TGTGCCAGCGCGGGGATGACAGGGGTCGATGAGCAGTTCTTC.

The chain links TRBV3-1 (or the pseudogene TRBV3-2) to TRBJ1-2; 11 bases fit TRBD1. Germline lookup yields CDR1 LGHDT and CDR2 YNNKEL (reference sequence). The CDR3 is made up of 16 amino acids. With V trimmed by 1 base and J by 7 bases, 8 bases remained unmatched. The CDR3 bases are TGTGCCAGCAGCCAAGGGCCGGACAGGGGGCTTGGTGGCTACACCTTC. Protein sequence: CASSQGPDRGLGGYTF.

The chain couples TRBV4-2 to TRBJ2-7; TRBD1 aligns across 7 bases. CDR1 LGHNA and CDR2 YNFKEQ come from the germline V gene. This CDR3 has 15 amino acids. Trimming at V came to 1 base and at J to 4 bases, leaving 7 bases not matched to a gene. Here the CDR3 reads CASSQGRQGQYEQYF. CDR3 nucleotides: TGTGCCAGCAGCCAAGGGAGACAGGGACAGTACGAGCAGTACTTC.

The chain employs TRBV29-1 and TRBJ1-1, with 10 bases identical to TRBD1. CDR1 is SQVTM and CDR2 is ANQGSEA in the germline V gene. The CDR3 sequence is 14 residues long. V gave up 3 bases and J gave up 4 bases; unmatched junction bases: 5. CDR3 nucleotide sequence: TGCAGCGTTGAGCCGGGACAGGGGATCACTGAAGCTTTCTTT. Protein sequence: CSVEPGQGITEAFF.

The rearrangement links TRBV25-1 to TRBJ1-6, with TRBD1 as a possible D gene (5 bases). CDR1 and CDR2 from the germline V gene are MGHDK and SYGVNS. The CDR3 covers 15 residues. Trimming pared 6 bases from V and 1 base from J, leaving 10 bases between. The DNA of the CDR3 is TGTGCCAGCAGCGTAGGGGCGTCCTATAATTCACCCCTCCACTTT. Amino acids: CASSVGASYNSPLHF.

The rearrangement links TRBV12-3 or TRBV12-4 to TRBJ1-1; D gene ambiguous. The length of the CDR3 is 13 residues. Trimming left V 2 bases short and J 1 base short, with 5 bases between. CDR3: CASSLYANTEAFF. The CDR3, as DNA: TGTGCCAGCAGTTTATACGCGAACACTGAAGCTTTCTTT.

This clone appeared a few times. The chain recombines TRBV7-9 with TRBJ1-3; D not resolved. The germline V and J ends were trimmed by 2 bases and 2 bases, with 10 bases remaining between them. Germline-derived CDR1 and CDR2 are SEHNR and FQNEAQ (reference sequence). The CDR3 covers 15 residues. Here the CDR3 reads CASSLLAGAGNTIYF. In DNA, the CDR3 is TGTGCCAGCAGCTTATTGGCGGGAGCTGGAAACACCATATATTTT.

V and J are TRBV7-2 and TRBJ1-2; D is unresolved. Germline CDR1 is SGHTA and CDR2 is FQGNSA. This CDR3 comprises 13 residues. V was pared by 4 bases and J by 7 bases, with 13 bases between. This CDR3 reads CASSSYTEGGYTF. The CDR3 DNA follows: TGTGCCAGCAGCTCCTACACGGAGGGTGGCTACACCTTC. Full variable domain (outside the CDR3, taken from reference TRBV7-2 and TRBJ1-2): GAGVSQSPSNKVTEKGKDVELRCDPISGHTALYWYRQSLGQGLEFLIYFQGNSAPDKSGLPSDRFSAERTGGSVSTLTIQRTQQEDSAVYLCASSSYTEGGYTFGSGTRLTVV.

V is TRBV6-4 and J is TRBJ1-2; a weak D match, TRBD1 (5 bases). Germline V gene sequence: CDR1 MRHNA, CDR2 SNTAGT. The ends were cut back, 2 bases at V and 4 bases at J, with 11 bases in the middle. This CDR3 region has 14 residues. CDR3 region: CASSDKDSGYGYTF. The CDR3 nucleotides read TGTGCCAGCAGTGACAAAGACAGCGGCTATGGCTACACCTTC.

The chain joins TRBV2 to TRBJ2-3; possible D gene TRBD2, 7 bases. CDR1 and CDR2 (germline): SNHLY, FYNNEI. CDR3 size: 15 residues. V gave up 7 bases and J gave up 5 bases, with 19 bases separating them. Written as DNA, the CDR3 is TGTGCCAGCACCGCGGGGAGGGGGGGTGGAGATACGCAGTATTTT. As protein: CASTAGRGGGDTQYF.

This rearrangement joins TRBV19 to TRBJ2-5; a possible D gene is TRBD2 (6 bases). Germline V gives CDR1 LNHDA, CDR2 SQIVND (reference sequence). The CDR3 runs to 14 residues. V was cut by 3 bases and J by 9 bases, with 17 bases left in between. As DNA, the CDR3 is TGTGCCAGTAGTATGGGGCGGGGAAGAGGGGCCCAGTACTTC. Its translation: CASSMGRGRGAQYF.

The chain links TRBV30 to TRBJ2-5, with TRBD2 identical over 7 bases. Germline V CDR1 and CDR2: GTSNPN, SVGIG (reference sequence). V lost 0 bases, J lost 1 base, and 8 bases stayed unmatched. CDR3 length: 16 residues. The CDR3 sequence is CAWSVGSGEIQETQYF. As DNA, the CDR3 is TGTGCCTGGAGTGTAGGGAGCGGGGAAATCCAAGAGACCCAGTACTTC.

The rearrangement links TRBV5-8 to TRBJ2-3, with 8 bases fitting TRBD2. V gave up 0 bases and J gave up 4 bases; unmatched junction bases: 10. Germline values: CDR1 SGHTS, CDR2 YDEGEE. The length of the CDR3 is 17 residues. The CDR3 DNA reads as TGTGCCAGCAGCTTGGTTCAGGGTAGCGGGAAGCCAGATACGCAGTATTTT. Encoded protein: CASSLVQGSGKPDTQYF.

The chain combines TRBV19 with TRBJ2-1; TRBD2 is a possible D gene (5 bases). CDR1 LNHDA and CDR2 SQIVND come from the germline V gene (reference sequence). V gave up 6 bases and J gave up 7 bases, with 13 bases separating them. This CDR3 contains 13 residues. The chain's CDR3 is CASSDYGLNEQFF. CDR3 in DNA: TGTGCCAGTAGCGACTACGGCCTAAATGAGCAGTTCTTC. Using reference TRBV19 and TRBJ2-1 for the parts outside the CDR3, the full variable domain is DGGITQSPKYLFRKEGQNVTLSCEQNLNHDAMYWYRQDPGQGLRLIYYSQIVNDFQKGDIAEGYSVSREKKESFPLTVTSAQKNPTAFYLCASSDYGLNEQFFGPGTRLTVL.

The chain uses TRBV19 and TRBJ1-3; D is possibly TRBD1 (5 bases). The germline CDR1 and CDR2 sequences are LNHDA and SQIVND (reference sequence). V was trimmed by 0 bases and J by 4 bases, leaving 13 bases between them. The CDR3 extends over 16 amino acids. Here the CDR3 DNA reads TGTGCCAGTAGTATAGATCGGGAGGGGCTCGGAAACACCATATATTTT. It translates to CASSIDREGLGNTIYF. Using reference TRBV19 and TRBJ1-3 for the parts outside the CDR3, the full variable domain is DGGITQSPKYLFRKEGQNVTLSCEQNLNHDAMYWYRQDPGQGLRLIYYSQIVNDFQKGDIAEGYSVSREKKESFPLTVTSAQKNPTAFYLCASSIDREGLGNTIYFGEGSWLTVV.

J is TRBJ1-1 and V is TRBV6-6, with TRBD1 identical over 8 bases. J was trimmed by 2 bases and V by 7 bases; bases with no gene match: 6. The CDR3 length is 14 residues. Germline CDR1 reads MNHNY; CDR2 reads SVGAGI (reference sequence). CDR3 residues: CASIQTGDNTEAFF. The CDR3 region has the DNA TGTGCCAGCATACAGACAGGGGACAACACTGAAGCTTTCTTT.

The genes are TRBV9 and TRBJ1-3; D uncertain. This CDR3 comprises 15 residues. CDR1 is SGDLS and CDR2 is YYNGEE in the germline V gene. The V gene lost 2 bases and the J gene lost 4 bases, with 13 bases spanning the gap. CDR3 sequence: CASSVHNGGGNTIYF. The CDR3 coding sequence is TGTGCCAGCAGCGTGCACAACGGTGGAGGAAACACCATATATTTT.